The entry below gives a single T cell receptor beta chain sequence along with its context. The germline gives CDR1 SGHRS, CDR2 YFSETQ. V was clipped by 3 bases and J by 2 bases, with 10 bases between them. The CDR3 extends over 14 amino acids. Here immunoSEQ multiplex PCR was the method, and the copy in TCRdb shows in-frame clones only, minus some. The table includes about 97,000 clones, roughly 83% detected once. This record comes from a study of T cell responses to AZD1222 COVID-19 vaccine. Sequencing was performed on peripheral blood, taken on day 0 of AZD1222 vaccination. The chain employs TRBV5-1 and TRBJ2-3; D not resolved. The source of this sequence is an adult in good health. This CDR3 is CASSSGGVTDTQYF. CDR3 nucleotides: TGCGCCAGCAGCTCTGGTGGGGTCACAGATACGCAGTATTTT.